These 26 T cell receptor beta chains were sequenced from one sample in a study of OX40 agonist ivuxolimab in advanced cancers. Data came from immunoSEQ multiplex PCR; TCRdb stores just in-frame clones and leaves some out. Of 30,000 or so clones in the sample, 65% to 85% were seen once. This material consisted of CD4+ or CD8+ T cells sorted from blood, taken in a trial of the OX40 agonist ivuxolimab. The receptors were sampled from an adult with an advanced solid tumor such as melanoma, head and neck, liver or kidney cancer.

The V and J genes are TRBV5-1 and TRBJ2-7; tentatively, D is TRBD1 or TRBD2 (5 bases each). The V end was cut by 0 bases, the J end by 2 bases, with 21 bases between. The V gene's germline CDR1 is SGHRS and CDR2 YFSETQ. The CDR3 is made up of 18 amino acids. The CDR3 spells CASSLVGGLRDVPYEQYF. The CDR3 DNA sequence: TGCGCCAGCAGCTTGGTTGGGGGTCTCAGGGACGTGCCCTACGAGCAGTACTTC.

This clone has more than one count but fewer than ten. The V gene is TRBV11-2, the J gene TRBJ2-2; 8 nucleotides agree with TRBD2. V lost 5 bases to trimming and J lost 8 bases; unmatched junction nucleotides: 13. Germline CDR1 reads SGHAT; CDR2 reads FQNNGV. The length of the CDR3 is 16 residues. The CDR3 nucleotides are TGTGCCAGCAGCCCGCCGGGGGGGGCGCCCAGGGGGGAGCTGTTTTTT. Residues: CASSPPGGAPRGELFF.

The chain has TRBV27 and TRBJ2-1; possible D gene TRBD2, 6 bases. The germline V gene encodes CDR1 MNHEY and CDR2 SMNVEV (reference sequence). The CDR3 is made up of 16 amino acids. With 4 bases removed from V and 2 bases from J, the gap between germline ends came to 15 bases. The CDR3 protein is CASSWVSGAAYNEQFF. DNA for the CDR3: TGTGCCAGCAGTTGGGTTAGCGGAGCTGCCTACAATGAGCAGTTCTTC.

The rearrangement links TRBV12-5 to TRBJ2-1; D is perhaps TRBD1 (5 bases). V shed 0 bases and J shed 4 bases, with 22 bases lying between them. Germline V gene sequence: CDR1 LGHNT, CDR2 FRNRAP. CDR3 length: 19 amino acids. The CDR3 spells CASGLVLGTGTRHYNEQFF. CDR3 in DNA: TGTGCTAGTGGTTTGGTACTCGGAACAGGTACCCGTCATTACAATGAGCAGTTCTTC.

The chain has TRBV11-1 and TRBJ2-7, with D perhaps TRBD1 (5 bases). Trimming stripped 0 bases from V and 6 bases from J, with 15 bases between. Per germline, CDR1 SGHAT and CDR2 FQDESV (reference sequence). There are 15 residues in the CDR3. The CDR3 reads CASSLAWGASREQYF. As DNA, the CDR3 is TGTGCCAGCAGCTTAGCCTGGGGCGCCAGCCGCGAGCAGTACTTC.

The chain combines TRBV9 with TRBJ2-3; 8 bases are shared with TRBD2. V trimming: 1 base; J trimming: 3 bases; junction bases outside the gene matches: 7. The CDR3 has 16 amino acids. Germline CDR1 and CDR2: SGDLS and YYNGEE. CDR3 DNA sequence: TGTGCCAGCAGCGTATCGGCTAGCGGGTATACAGATACGCAGTATTTT. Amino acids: CASSVSASGYTDTQYF.

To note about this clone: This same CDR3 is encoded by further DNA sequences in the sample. The CDR3 DNA reads TGTGCCAGCAGCAGGAGGGGGAACACCGGGGAGCTGTTTTTT. It yields the protein CASSRRGNTGELFF. V usage is TRBV11-2 and J usage is TRBJ2-2, with D maybe TRBD2 (6 bases). V was cut by 5 bases and J by 1 base, with 8 bases left in between. This CDR3 spans 14 amino acids. CDR1 is SGHAT and CDR2 is FQNNGV in the germline V gene.

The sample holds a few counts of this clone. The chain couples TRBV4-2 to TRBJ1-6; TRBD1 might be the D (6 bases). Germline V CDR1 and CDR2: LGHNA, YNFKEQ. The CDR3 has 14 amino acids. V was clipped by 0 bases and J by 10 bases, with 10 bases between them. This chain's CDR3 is CASSQERGGSPLHF. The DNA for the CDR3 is TGTGCCAGCAGCCAAGAAAGAGGGGGATCACCCCTCCACTTT.

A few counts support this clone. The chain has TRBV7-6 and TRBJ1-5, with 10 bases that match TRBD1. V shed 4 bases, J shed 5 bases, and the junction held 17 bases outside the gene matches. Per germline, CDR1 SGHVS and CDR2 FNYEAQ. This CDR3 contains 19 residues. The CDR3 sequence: CASSSHAKFGTGVDQPQHF. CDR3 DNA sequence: TGTGCCAGCAGCTCCCACGCTAAATTTGGGACAGGGGTGGATCAGCCCCAGCATTTT.

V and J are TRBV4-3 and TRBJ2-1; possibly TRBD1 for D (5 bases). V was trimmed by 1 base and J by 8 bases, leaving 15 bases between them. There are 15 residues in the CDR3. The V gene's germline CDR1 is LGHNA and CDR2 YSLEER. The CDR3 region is CASSQVLTELDEQFF. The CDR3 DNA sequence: TGCGCCAGCAGCCAAGTTCTGACAGAGCTCGATGAGCAGTTCTTC.

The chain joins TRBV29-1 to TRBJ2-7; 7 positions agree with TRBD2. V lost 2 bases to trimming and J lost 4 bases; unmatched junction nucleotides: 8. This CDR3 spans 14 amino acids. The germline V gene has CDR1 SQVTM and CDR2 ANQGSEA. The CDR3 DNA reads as TGCAGCGTTGAACCCTGGGAGGGTGGTTACGAGCAGTACTTC. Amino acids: CSVEPWEGGYEQYF.

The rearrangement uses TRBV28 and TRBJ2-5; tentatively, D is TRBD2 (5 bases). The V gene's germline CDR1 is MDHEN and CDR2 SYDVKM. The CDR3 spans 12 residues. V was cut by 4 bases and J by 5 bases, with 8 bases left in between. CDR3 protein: CASSYGGETQYF. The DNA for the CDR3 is TGTGCCAGCAGTTACGGCGGGGAGACCCAGTACTTC.

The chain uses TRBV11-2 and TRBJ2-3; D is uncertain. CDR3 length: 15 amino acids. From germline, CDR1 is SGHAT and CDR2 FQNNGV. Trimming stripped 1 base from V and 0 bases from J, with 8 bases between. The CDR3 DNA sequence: TGTGCCAGCAGCTTAGCCCCCCGAAGCACAGATACGCAGTATTTT. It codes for CASSLAPRSTDTQYF.

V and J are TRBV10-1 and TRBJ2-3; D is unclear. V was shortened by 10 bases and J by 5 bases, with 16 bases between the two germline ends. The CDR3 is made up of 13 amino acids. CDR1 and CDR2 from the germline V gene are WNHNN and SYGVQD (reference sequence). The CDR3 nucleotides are TGCGCCATAGAGCTTCGCGATCGAGATACGCAGTATTTT. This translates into CAIELRDRDTQYF.

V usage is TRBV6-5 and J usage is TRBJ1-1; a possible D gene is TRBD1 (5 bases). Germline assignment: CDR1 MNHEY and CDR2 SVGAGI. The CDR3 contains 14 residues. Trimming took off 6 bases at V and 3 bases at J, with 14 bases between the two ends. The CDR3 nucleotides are TGTGCCAGCAGAACCGGACAACCTGACACTGAAGCTTTCTTT. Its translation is CASRTGQPDTEAFF.

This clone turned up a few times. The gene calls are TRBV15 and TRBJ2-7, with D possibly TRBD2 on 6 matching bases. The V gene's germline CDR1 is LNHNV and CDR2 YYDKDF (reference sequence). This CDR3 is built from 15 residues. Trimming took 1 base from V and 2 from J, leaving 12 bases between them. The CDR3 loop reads CATSRVPRGAYEQYF. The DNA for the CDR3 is TGTGCCACCAGCAGAGTCCCGCGGGGAGCCTACGAGCAGTACTTC.

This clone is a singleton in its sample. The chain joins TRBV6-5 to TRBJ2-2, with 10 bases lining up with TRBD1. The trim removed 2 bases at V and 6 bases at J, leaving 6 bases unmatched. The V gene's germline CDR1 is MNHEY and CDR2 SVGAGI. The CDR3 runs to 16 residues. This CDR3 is CASSYTWDRGAGELFF. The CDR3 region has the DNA TGTGCCAGCAGTTACACTTGGGACAGGGGAGCCGGGGAGCTGTTTTTT.

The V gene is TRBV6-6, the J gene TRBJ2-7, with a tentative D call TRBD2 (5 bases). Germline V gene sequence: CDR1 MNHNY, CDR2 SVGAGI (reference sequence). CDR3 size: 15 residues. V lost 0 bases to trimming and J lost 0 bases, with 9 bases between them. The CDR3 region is CASSYSRESSYEQYF. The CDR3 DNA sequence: TGTGCCAGCAGTTACTCAAGGGAGAGCTCCTACGAGCAGTACTTC.

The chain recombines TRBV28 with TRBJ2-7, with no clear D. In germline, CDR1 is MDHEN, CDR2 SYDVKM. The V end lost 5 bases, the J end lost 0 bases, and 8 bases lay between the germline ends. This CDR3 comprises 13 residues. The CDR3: CASSLDDSYEQYF. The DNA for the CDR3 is TGTGCCAGCAGTCTGGATGACTCCTACGAGCAGTACTTC.

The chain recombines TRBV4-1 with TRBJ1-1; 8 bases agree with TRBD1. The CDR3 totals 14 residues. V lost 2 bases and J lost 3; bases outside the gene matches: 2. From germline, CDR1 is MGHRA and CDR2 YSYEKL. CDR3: CASSQKQGDTEAFF. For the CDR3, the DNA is TGCGCCAGCAGCCAAAAACAGGGGGACACTGAAGCTTTCTTT.

In nucleotides, the CDR3 is TGTGCCAGCAGCTCCCCCAGGGGTAGGGGCGACTATGGCTACACCTTC. Its protein is CASSSPRGRGDYGYTF. The chain couples TRBV5-8 to TRBJ1-2, with D possibly matching TRBD1 (6 bases). Germline-derived CDR1 and CDR2 are SGHTS and YDEGEE. This CDR3 spans 16 amino acids. The V gene lost 3 bases and the J gene lost 3 bases, with 18 bases spanning the gap. Together with reference TRBV5-8 and TRBJ1-2, the CDR3 gives the full variable domain: EAGVTQSPTHLIKTRGQQATLRCSPISGHTSVYWYQQALGLGLQFLLWYDEGEERNRGNFPPRFSGRQFPNYSSELNVNALELEDSALYLCASSSPRGRGDYGYTFGSGTRLTVV.

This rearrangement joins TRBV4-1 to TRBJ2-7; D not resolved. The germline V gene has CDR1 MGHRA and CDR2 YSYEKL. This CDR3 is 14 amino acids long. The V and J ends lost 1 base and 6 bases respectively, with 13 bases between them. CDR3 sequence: CASSQAESSGEQYF. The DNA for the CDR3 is TGCGCCAGCAGCCAAGCGGAGAGCTCAGGCGAGCAGTACTTC.

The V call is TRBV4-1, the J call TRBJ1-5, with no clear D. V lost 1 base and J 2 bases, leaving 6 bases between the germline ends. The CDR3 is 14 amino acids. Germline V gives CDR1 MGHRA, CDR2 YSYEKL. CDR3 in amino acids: CASSQVGGNQPQHF. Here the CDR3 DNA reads TGCGCCAGCAGCCAAGTTGGAGGCAATCAGCCCCAGCATTTT.

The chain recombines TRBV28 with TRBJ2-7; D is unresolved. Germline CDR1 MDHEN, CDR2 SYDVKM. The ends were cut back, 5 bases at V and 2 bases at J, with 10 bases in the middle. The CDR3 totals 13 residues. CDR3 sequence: CASSLGIAYEQYF. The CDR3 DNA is TGTGCCAGCAGTCTAGGTATAGCCTACGAGCAGTACTTC.

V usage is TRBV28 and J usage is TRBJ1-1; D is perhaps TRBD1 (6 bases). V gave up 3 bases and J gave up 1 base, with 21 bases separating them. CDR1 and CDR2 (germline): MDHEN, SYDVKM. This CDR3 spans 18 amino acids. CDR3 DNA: TGTGCCAGCAGTTTCAACAGGGTCCCCCTTCCTCCGAACACTGAAGCTTTCTTT. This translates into CASSFNRVPLPPNTEAFF.

CDR3 sequence: CASSEAGVDAYNEQFF. The CDR3 DNA sequence: TGTGCCAGCAGTGAAGCTGGGGTAGACGCCTACAATGAGCAGTTCTTC. The chain has TRBV6-1 and TRBJ2-1, with D uncertain. The CDR3 runs to 16 residues. V was clipped by 0 bases and J by 2 bases, with 11 bases between them. Germline CDR1 is MNHNS and CDR2 is SASEGT.